This T cell receptor (beta chain) came from a study of T-cell memory formation after mild COVID-19. Study-level background: TCR clustering was largely donor specific. Study-level findings and limits: While clones contracting from day 15 to 85 were balanced between CD4 and CD8, later expanders leaned CD4+.

Turning to this clonotype: Its antigen remains unidentified.

MiXCR was run by TCRdb on the 5' RACE reads, yielding one entry per CDR3 protein. In the table there are about 290,000 distinct CDR3 sequences, roughly 15% of which are singletons. Losses at the gene ends were 5 bases for V and 0 bases for J; bases not matched to a gene: 3. Germline loops: CDR1 SGHTA, CDR2 FQGTGA. The CDR3 is 15 residues long. The TCR originated in a man aged 18 to 35 who had mild COVID-19 (a few samples of this study predate the infection). Cell type and time point are not known. V and J are TRBV7-3 and TRBJ2-3; 9 positions agree with TRBD2. Material: PBMCs or a T cell subset sorted from them (not recorded which). CDR3 protein: CASSATSGSTDTQYF. CDR3 in DNA: TGTGCCAGCAGCGCTACTAGCGGGAGCACAGATACGCAGTATTTT.